This T cell receptor (beta chain) derives from a study of T cell repertoires and Cas9 in healthy adults. Turning to the study itself: CD4 and CD8 compartments: SpCas9-reactive T cells profiled for potency, cytotoxicity, lineage.

Details on this clone: Antigen: not known.

Study-wide results and limits: SpCas9-reactive effector T cells were reportedly restrained in vitro by SpCas9-reactive regulatory T cells.

Per germline, CDR1 MNHEY and CDR2 SMNVEV (reference sequence). V was clipped by 6 bases and J by 4 bases; unmatched bases: 25. The CDR3 runs 20 residues. TCRdb keeps only in-frame clones here, not all; method: immunoSEQ multiplex PCR. The table has tens of thousands of clones, 85% to 95% seen once. The source material was CD4+ effector T cells (CD127+, CD25-, CD137-, CD154-) from PBMCs; culture status not recorded. This sequence originates from a human donor in good health. This sequence joins TRBV27 and TRBJ1-2, with 8 bases lining up with TRBD1. The CDR3 DNA reads as TGTGCCAGCAGCCCCCGTTCTTCAGGGGGCGCGGGTCCCTTTGGCTATGGCTACACCTTC. This codes for CASSPRSSGGAGPFGYGYTF.